This T cell receptor beta chain is from a study of blood T cells in healthy people across ages. The table lists this clonotype with a few counts. The junction had 9 bases not matched to a gene; V was cut back by 6 bases and J by 1 base. This CDR3 region has 14 residues. The germline CDR1 and CDR2 sequences are DFQATT and SNEGSKA (reference sequence). A sample-barcoded 5' primer and a J-beta primer mix were used in a second PCR of roughly 7 to 11 cycles. TCRdb recomputed calls from the 5' RACE reads with MiXCR, one row per CDR3 protein. The sample yields around 1,600,000 distinct CDR3 sequences, roughly two fifths seen once.

This receptor was taken from a young woman in good health. Sequencing was carried out using blood. J is TRBJ2-7 and V is TRBV20-1; 7 nucleotides match TRBD1. The CDR3 coding sequence is TGCAGTGCCCAAAGGGACAGTTCTTCCTACGAGCAGTACTTC. This sequence encodes CSAQRDSSSYEQYF.